This TCR beta chain was recorded in a study of cytomegalovirus exposure and HLA in healthy donors. The primer mix had 60 Vbeta and 13 Jbeta primers. Sequencing was performed with immunoSEQ multiplex PCR; in TCRdb, only in-frame clones are kept and a portion is missing. The sample gives approximately 160,000 clones, 80% of which show up once; just over 4.5% is in the top ten. Whole-study results and caveats: HLA allele associations emerged for some 16,000 TCR beta sequences in a later analysis, at 0.05 false discovery rate.

The CDR3 consists of 17 residues. CDR1 and CDR2 (germline): SGHTA, FQGTGA. Regarding this clone: Its antigen is unknown. A junction end diverges from the germline sequence, so it may reflect a read error.

This sequence originates from a woman in her fifties or sixties in good health and CMV-seropositive. The chain recombines TRBV7-3 with TRBJ2-1; TRBD2 aligns across 14 bases. Sequenced input: PBMCs. The CDR3 coding sequence is TGTTCCAGCAGCTCCCGCCGACTAGCGGGAGGGGTGAATGAGCAGTTCTTC. This encodes CSSSSRRLAGGVNEQFF.